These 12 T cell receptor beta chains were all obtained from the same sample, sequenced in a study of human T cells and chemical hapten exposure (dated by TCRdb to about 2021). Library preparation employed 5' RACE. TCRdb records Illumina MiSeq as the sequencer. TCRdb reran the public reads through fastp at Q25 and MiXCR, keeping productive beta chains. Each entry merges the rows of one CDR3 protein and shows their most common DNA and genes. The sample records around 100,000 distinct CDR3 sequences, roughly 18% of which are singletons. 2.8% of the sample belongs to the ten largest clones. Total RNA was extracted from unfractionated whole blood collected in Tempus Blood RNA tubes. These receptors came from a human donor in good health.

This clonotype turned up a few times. The DNA of the CDR3 is TGCAGCGGCCTCCTTAAGGGGGAGACCCAGTACTTC. Protein sequence: CSGLLKGETQYF. V and J are TRBV29-1 and TRBJ2-5; weak D call: TRBD1 (5 bases). CDR3 length equals 12 residues. Germline CDR1 and CDR2: SQVTM and ANQGSEA. Trimming removed 7 bases at V and 5 bases at J, with 14 bases between.

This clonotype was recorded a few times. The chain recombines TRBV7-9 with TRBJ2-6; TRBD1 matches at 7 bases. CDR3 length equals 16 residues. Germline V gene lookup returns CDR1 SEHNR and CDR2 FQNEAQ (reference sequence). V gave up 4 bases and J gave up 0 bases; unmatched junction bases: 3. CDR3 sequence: CASSWTGGSGANVLTF. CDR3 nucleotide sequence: TGTGCCAGCAGCTGGACAGGAGGCTCTGGGGCCAACGTCCTGACTTTC.

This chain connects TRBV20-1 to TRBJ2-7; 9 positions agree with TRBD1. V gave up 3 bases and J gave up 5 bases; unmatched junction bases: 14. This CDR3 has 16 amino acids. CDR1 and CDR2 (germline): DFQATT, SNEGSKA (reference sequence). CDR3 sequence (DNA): TGCAGTGCTAGCCCCCCAGCCGGGACAGGGTTCCACGAGCAGTACTTC. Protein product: CSASPPAGTGFHEQYF.

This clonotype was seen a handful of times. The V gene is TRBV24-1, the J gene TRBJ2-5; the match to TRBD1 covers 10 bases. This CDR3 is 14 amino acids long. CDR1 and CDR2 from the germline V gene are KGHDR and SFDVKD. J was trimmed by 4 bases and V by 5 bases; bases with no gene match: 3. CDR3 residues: CATSGGDRGETQYF. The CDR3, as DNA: TGTGCCACCAGTGGCGGGGACAGGGGAGAGACCCAGTACTTC.

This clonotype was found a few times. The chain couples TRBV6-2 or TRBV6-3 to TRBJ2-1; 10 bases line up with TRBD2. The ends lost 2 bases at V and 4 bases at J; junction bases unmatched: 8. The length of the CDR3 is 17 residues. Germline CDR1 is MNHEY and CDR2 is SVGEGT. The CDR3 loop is CASSYDSGRTNYNEQFF. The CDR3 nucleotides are TGTGCCAGCAGTTACGATAGCGGGAGGACCAATTACAATGAGCAGTTCTTC.

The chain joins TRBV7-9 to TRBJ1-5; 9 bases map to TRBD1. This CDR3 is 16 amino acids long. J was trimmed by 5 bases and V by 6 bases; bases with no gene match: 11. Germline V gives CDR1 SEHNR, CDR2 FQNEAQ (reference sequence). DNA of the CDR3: TGTGCCAGCAGTAGTTCCGGGACAGGGCAATATCAGCCCCAGCATTTT. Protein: CASSSSGTGQYQPQHF.

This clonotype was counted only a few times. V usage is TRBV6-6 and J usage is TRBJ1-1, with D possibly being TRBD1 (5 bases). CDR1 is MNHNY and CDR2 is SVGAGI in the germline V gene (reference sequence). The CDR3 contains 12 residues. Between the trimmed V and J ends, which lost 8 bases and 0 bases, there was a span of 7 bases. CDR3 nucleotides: TGTGCCAGCCTGGACATGAACACTGAAGCTTTCTTT. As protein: CASLDMNTEAFF.

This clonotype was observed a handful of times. CDR3 in amino acids: CASSQDQRGREAFF. The CDR3 DNA follows: TGCGCCAGCAGCCAAGATCAACGGGGACGTGAAGCTTTCTTT. This chain uses TRBV4-1 with TRBJ1-1; tentatively, D is TRBD1 (5 bases). This CDR3 is 14 amino acids long. V lost 0 bases and J lost 7, with 12 bases in between. Germline CDR1 MGHRA, CDR2 YSYEKL.

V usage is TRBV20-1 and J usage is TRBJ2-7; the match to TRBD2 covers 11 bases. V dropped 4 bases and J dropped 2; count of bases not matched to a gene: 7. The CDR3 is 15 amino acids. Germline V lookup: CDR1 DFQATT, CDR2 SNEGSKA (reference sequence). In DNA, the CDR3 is TGCAGTGCTACCCTTAGCGGGAGGGTTGCCTACGAGCAGTACTTC. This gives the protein CSATLSGRVAYEQYF.

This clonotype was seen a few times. The CDR3 reads CSVEDPGLGYNEQFF. The CDR3 DNA follows: TGCAGCGTTGAAGACCCGGGACTAGGCTACAATGAGCAGTTCTTC. The chain employs TRBV29-1 and TRBJ2-1; 8 positions match TRBD2. V trimming: 0 bases; J trimming: 3 bases; junction bases outside the gene matches: 4. This CDR3 has 15 amino acids. Germline values: CDR1 SQVTM, CDR2 ANQGSEA.

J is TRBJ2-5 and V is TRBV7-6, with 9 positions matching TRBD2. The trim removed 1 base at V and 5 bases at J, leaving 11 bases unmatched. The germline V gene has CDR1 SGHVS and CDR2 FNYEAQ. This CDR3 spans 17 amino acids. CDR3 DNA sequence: TGTGCCAGCAGCTTAGGGTCAGGCGGGAGGGCGAGTGAGACCCAGTACTTC. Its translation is CASSLGSGGRASETQYF.

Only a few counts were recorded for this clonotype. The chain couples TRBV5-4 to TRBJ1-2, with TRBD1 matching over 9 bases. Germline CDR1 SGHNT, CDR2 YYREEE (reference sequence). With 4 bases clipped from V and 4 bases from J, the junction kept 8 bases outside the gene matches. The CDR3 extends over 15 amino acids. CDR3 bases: TGTGCCAGCAGCCCCCGGACAGGGGATCTCTATGGCTACACCTTC. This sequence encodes CASSPRTGDLYGYTF.